The next 6 T cell receptor beta chains were all read from a single sample in a study of Ad26.COV2.S vaccination and SARS-CoV-2 variants. Treatment described: roughly 20 received Ad26.COV2.S at low or high dose, single or two shots; five or six received placebo; per-sample allocation not given. Following the first vaccine or placebo injection, samples were taken on day 63. Measured with immunoSEQ multiplex PCR; TCRdb has only the in-frame clones, and not every one. The sample records about 450,000 clones, 85% to 90% being singletons. Sequences were derived from peripheral blood, sampled in a trial of Ad26.COV2.S vaccine versus placebo. The receptor source for this set is a person aged 18-60 years who received the Ad26.COV2.S COVID-19 vaccine or a placebo.

The chain links TRBV2 to TRBJ1-4; 7 nucleotides agree with TRBD1. The germline V gene encodes CDR1 SNHLY and CDR2 FYNNEI. V lost 7 bases to trimming and J lost 8 bases; unmatched junction nucleotides: 10. CDR3 length: 14 residues. The CDR3, as DNA: TGTGCCAGCAACCCGGGACAGCAAGGCGAAAAACTGTTTTTT. Translated, it gives CASNPGQQGEKLFF.

V gene TRBV5-1 combines with J gene TRBJ1-2; no reliable D call. The CDR3 extends over 15 amino acids. The germline V gene has CDR1 SGHRS and CDR2 YFSETQ. Trimming left V 0 bases short and J 4 bases short, with 13 bases between. Written as DNA, the CDR3 is TGCGCCAGCAGCTTGGATGGGAGTTCGGGCTATGGCTACACCTTC. Protein: CASSLDGSSGYGYTF.

The chain carries TRBV29-1 and TRBJ2-2; D is unclear. Germline CDR1 reads SQVTM; CDR2 reads ANQGSEA. The CDR3 length is 15 residues. Between the trimmed V and J ends, which lost 5 bases and 1 base, there was a span of 14 bases. CDR3 residues: CSVLKYSVNTGELFF. The CDR3 nucleotides are TGCAGCGTTTTAAAGTACAGCGTGAACACCGGGGAGCTGTTTTTT.

V is TRBV10-3 and J is TRBJ2-3; 13 nucleotides align to TRBD2. V lost 7 bases and J lost 1; bases outside the gene matches: 5. This CDR3 comprises 16 residues. CDR1 is ENHRY and CDR2 is SYGVKD in the germline V gene. CDR3 coding DNA: TGTGCCATCACTGGGGGGACTAGCGGGGGCACAGATACGCAGTATTTT. Its protein product is CAITGGTSGGTDTQYF.

The chain recombines TRBV7-2 with TRBJ1-2; D might be TRBD1 (5 bases). The CDR3 has 13 amino acids. The V and J ends lost 0 bases and 8 bases respectively, with 10 bases between them. Germline V gene lookup returns CDR1 SGHTA and CDR2 FQGNSA. This CDR3 reads CASSLARDQGYTF. CDR3 bases: TGTGCCAGCAGCTTAGCCCGGGACCAAGGCTACACCTTC. The variable domain in full, with the rest retrieved from reference TRBV7-2 and TRBJ1-2, is GAGVSQSPSNKVTEKGKDVELRCDPISGHTALYWYRQSLGQGLEFLIYFQGNSAPDKSGLPSDRFSAERTGGSVSTLTIQRTQQEDSAVYLCASSLARDQGYTFGSGTRLTVV.

The V and J genes are TRBV18 and TRBJ2-1; D gene ambiguous. The CDR3 loop spans 14 amino acids. The germline V gene encodes CDR1 KGHSH and CDR2 LQKENI. V was trimmed by 4 bases and J by 8 bases, leaving 15 bases between them. For the CDR3, the DNA is TGTGCCAGCTCACTGGACCCGGAGCCCTATGAGCAGTTCTTC. This sequence encodes CASSLDPEPYEQFF.